These 11 T cell receptor beta chains came from one sample sequenced in a study of Graves' ophthalmopathy and Graves' hyperthyroidism. TCR beta CDR3 amplification used RNA transcripts. First-round RT-PCR with HTBI primers preceded a second-round multiplex PCR. TCRdb processed the multiplex PCR reads anew with MiXCR; each CDR3 protein has one entry. This sample has hundreds of thousands of distinct CDR3 sequences, with approximately 21% found just once. What was sequenced was peripheral blood. These receptors were collected from a woman aged 18-29 years with stable Graves' hyperthyroidism. Some clones in this sample may be carry-over from other donors' samples.

This clonotype has a count of ten or more. V is TRBV11-2 and J is TRBJ2-2, with D tentatively TRBD1 (6 bases). Germline loops: CDR1 SGHAT, CDR2 FQNNGV. V was trimmed by 1 base and J by 1 base, leaving 13 bases between them. The CDR3 loop spans 17 amino acids. This CDR3 reads CASSLGRQGRNTGELFF. CDR3 sequence (DNA): TGTGCCAGCAGCTTAGGCCGGCAGGGGCGGAACACCGGGGAGCTGTTTTTT.

Ten or more counts support this clonotype. The chain links TRBV20-1 to TRBJ1-3, with 9 bases lining up with TRBD1. CDR1 DFQATT and CDR2 SNEGSKA come from the germline V gene (reference sequence). V was clipped by 5 bases and J by 0 bases; unmatched bases: 2. The CDR3 covers 14 residues. DNA for the CDR3: TGCAGTGCTCTACAGGGGGCCTCTGGAAACACCATATATTTT. Translation: CSALQGASGNTIYF.

The gene calls are TRBV14 and TRBJ2-7; no firm D call. The CDR3 extends over 14 amino acids. Per the germline V gene, CDR1 is SGHDN and CDR2 is FVKESK. V lost 3 bases to trimming and J lost 2 bases, with 11 bases between them. CDR3: CASSHSSVPYEQYF. CDR3 coding DNA: TGTGCCAGCAGCCATTCCAGCGTTCCCTACGAGCAGTACTTC.

This clonotype came up many times. This chain links TRBV7-2 with TRBJ2-6; D uncertain. Trimming cost V 6 bases and J 1 base, with 7 bases left between them. Germline CDR1 reads SGHTA; CDR2 reads FQGNSA. This CDR3 has 14 residues. The CDR3 DNA reads TGTGCCAGCAGTCGGTTATCTGGGGCCAACGTCCTGACTTTC. It translates to CASSRLSGANVLTF.

The table lists this clonotype with a few counts. The chain employs TRBV28 and TRBJ1-2; TRBD1 might be the D (5 bases). The V gene lost 9 bases and the J gene lost 6 bases, with 8 bases spanning the gap. Germline V gene lookup returns CDR1 MDHEN and CDR2 SYDVKM. This CDR3 region has 10 residues. CDR3 DNA sequence: TGTGCCAGTGTAGGGGATGGCTACACCTTC. It codes for CASVGDGYTF.

The chain links TRBV6-5 to TRBJ1-2; tentatively, D is TRBD1 (5 bases). The CDR3 runs 15 residues. Deletions cut 4 bases from V and 4 bases from J, with 16 bases between. Germline V gene lookup returns CDR1 MNHEY and CDR2 SVGAGI. The CDR3 DNA is TGTGCCAGCAGTTTGCTGGGGGGAGGGTCCTATGGCTACACCTTC. It specifies CASSLLGGGSYGYTF.

This clonotype occurred a few times. This rearrangement joins TRBV12-5 to TRBJ2-7; 9 nucleotides line up with TRBD1. Germline CDR1 is LGHNT and CDR2 is FRNRAP. This CDR3 spans 15 amino acids. After removal of 7 bases from V and 3 bases from J, the junction contained 10 bases not matched to a gene. The CDR3 is CASVSTGTGFYEQYF. CDR3 DNA: TGTGCTAGTGTAAGCACCGGGACAGGGTTCTACGAGCAGTACTTC.

This clonotype appeared a few times. The CDR3 sequence: CASIPIGEGDSPLHF. The CDR3, as DNA: TGTGCCAGCATTCCAATTGGAGAAGGGGACTCACCCCTCCACTTT. The V call is TRBV28, the J call TRBJ1-6; D is possibly TRBD1 (5 bases). Germline lookup yields CDR1 MDHEN and CDR2 SYDVKM. The CDR3 length is 15 residues. V was pared by 7 bases and J by 10 bases, with 20 bases between.

This clonotype came up many times. V usage is TRBV6-1 and J usage is TRBJ2-7; 15 bases are shared with TRBD2. Trimming cost V 6 bases and J 7 bases; bases outside gene matches: 10. The germline V gene has CDR1 MNHNS and CDR2 SASEGT. The CDR3 has 16 amino acids. The CDR3 nucleotides are TGTGCCAGCAGACCCCCGGGACTAGCGGGGGGAGGAGAGCAGTACTTC. This encodes CASRPPGLAGGGEQYF.

V gene TRBV6-1 combines with J gene TRBJ1-2; 9 positions agree with TRBD1. The germline V gene encodes CDR1 MNHNS and CDR2 SASEGT. J was trimmed by 6 bases and V by 8 bases; bases with no gene match: 16. CDR3 size: 16 residues. The CDR3 spells CASRSPGQGERDGYTF. The CDR3 DNA is TGTGCCAGCCGCTCCCCGGGACAGGGTGAACGAGATGGCTACACCTTC.

This clonotype was seen a few times. V and J are TRBV12-5 and TRBJ1-1; the D is unclear. The CDR3 extends over 13 amino acids. Trimming removed 6 bases from V and 8 bases from J, with 16 bases in between. Per the germline V gene, CDR1 is LGHNT and CDR2 is FRNRAP. DNA for the CDR3: TGTGCTAGTGGGCCCGGGCAGGCTGGGGAAGCTTTCTTT. Its translation: CASGPGQAGEAFF.